This T cell receptor (beta chain) was sequenced for a study of blood T cells in healthy people across ages. Using a J-beta primer mix together with a sample-barcoded 5' primer, a second PCR was run for about 7 to 12 cycles. A template-switch adaptor that had 12 random nucleotides put a tag on each cDNA molecule. Sequencing recovered at least 3 million CDR3-containing paired-end reads from each sample. TCRdb re-analysed the 5' RACE reads in MiXCR, keeping a single row per CDR3 protein. The sample includes 650,000 to 1,000,000 distinct CDR3 sequences, around 50% of them seen just once. Aged about 6 to 95, donors were systemically healthy Caucasians from Russia. Donors each provided 7.5 to 10 milliliters of peripheral blood. The sequence was collected from a man at least 80 years old in good health. Source material: blood.

The CDR3 DNA reads as TGTGCCAGCAGTCTAAGGACTGACGCCTACGAGCAGTACTTC. It specifies CASSLRTDAYEQYF. The chain links TRBV9 to TRBJ2-7, with D possibly matching TRBD2 (5 bases). This CDR3 is 14 amino acids long. CDR1 is SGDLS, CDR2 YYNGEE, per germline. The germline V and J ends were trimmed by 5 bases and 2 bases, with 14 bases remaining between them.